The clone carrying this TCR beta chain was found a few times. Its specificity is unknown. Investigators reverse transcribed all isolated RNA, so they sequenced expressed TCRB transcripts. Here immunoSEQ multiplex PCR was the method, and the copy in TCRdb shows in-frame clones only, minus some. Here the sample spans 150,000 or so clones, 7.5% to 9.5% being singletons. The sample originates from a study of beta chain features in type 1 diabetes. For the study at large: Cells sorted and examined across all samples totaled more than 95,000,000.

The CDR3 totals 17 residues. Germline CDR1 reads LNHDA; CDR2 reads SQIVND (reference sequence). Trimming cost V 4 bases and J 1 base, with 16 bases left between them. Findings and limits, study-wide: All four CD4+ subsets of Type 1 diabetes patients contained TCRB CDR3s that were moderately but significantly shorter. Naive, central memory and Treg TCRB repertoires seemed to resemble each other more closely in patients than they did in healthy donors.

Cells sorted by CD45RO/CCR7/CD25/CD127/CD95/CD27 comprised CD4+ naive, central memory, regulatory and stem cell-like memory cells. Each sorted population was over 98% pure. The sequence was collected from a woman between 18 and 29 years old with type 1 diabetes. Material: central memory CD4+ T cells from blood. The V and J genes are TRBV19 and TRBJ2-2, with a possible D match to TRBD1 (5 bases). Written as DNA, the CDR3 is TGTGCCAGTAGTAGTAGAACTCCAACAGGGAACACCGGGGAGCTGTTTTTT. Protein sequence: CASSSRTPTGNTGELFF.